This passage covers 14 T cell receptor beta chains from one sample sequenced in a study of blood T cell repertoires in COVID-19. Sequenced by immunoSEQ multiplex PCR; TCRdb stores in-frame clones only, minus some. The table includes under 100,000 clones, roughly 89% detected once. The source material was peripheral blood. Receptor source: a man aged 50-59 years with active COVID-19.

V usage is TRBV25-1 and J usage is TRBJ1-4, with D hard to call. Germline V gene data show CDR1 as MGHDK and CDR2 as SYGVNS. CDR3 length: 18 residues. Trimming took 1 base from V and 0 from J, leaving 15 bases between them. CDR3 nucleotides: TGTGCCAGCAGTGAATCGGCCGACACCGATTCAACTAATGAAAAACTGTTTTTT. This codes for CASSESADTDSTNEKLFF.

This chain uses TRBV3-1 (or the pseudogene TRBV3-2) with TRBJ2-1; the D is unclear. Germline V gene lookup returns CDR1 LGHDT and CDR2 YNNKEL (reference sequence). There are 13 residues in the CDR3. Deletions cut 3 bases from V and 5 bases from J, with 8 bases between. CDR3 protein: CASSQLADNEQFF. As DNA, the CDR3 is TGTGCCAGCAGCCAGTTGGCAGACAATGAGCAGTTCTTC.

CDR3 sequence: CASSQASGLSYNEQFF. In nucleotides, the CDR3 is TGCGCCAGCAGTCAGGCTAGCGGGTTATCCTACAATGAGCAGTTCTTC. J is TRBJ2-1 and V is TRBV23-1; 8 positions match TRBD2. TRBV23-1 is placed among ORFs of uncertain function. The CDR3 has 16 residues. The ends lost 3 bases at V and 1 base at J; junction bases unmatched: 5.

The J gene is TRBJ2-7, the V gene TRBV28; D remains unclear. The CDR3 is 13 amino acids. Trimming cost V 3 bases and J 6 bases, with 12 bases left between them. The germline CDR1 and CDR2 sequences are MDHEN and SYDVKM. The CDR3 sequence: CASSFPVTGEQYF. In DNA form, the CDR3 reads TGTGCCAGCAGTTTTCCCGTTACCGGCGAGCAGTACTTC.

V is TRBV9 and J is TRBJ1-4, with D maybe TRBD1 (5 bases). CDR1 SGDLS and CDR2 YYNGEE come from the germline V gene. The CDR3 runs 19 residues. V was cut by 0 bases and J by 0 bases, with 18 bases left in between. CDR3 in amino acids: CASSVGAGGLGATNEKLFF. DNA of the CDR3: TGTGCCAGCAGCGTAGGGGCCGGGGGTCTGGGAGCAACTAATGAAAAACTGTTTTTT.

The chain combines TRBV28 with TRBJ2-5, with 7 bases matching TRBD1. V shed 6 bases, J shed 8 bases, and the junction held 15 bases outside the gene matches. This CDR3 is 15 amino acids long. Germline assignment: CDR1 MDHEN and CDR2 SYDVKM. CDR3 in DNA: TGTGCCAGCAGCCGGACAGGAGCCATCTCCGGTACCCAGTACTTC. Protein product: CASSRTGAISGTQYF. Drawing the rest from reference TRBV28 and TRBJ2-5, the complete variable domain is DVKVTQSSRYLVKRTGEKVFLECVQDMDHENMFWYRQDPGLGLRLIYFSYDVKMKEKGDIPEGYSVSREKKERFSLILESASTNQTSMYLCASSRTGAISGTQYFGPGTRLLVL.

This clone showed up just a few times. The rearrangement uses TRBV10-1 and TRBJ1-6; 7 bases agree with TRBD1. Germline CDR1 reads WNHNN; CDR2 reads SYGVQD (reference sequence). The CDR3 is 16 residues long. V trimming: 7 bases; J trimming: 5 bases; junction bases outside the gene matches: 11. The CDR3 region has the DNA TGCGCCAGCAACGTCCCCGACAGGGCTCATAATTCACCCCTCCACTTT. Translated, it gives CASNVPDRAHNSPLHF.

The chain uses TRBV28 and TRBJ2-5; D might be TRBD2 (7 bases). The CDR3 is made up of 17 amino acids. Germline CDR1 reads MDHEN; CDR2 reads SYDVKM. V was pared by 8 bases and J by 3 bases, with 25 bases between. The CDR3 loop reads CASRPRPRGAKKETQYF. CDR3 DNA sequence: TGTGCCAGCCGTCCCCGCCCCCGGGGGGCAAAGAAAGAGACCCAGTACTTC.

The chain links TRBV28 to TRBJ2-5, with 11 bases lining up with TRBD1. The CDR3 length is 15 residues. The V gene end was trimmed by 5 bases and the J gene end by 5 bases; junction bases not matched to a gene: 7. Germline values: CDR1 MDHEN, CDR2 SYDVKM. The CDR3 DNA sequence: TGTGCCAGCAGTCCCGGGAGGACAGGGGGCGAGACCCAGTACTTC. Its protein is CASSPGRTGGETQYF.

This chain joins TRBV5-1 and TRBJ1-1, with 7 bases that match TRBD1. The CDR3 consists of 14 residues. After removal of 1 base from V and 3 bases from J, the junction contained 3 bases not matched to a gene. The germline CDR1 and CDR2 sequences are SGHRS and YFSETQ. CDR3 bases: TGCGCCAGCAGCTTGTCGCAGGGGGACACTGAAGCTTTCTTT. It specifies CASSLSQGDTEAFF.

The chain uses TRBV5-4 and TRBJ2-5; D may be TRBD2 (5 bases). The CDR3 is 16 residues long. The ends were cut back, 0 bases at V and 4 bases at J, with 16 bases in the middle. The germline V gene encodes CDR1 SGHNT and CDR2 YYREEE (reference sequence). The CDR3 region has the DNA TGTGCCAGCAGCTTGGGGGGTAGCGTTGGGCGAGAGACCCAGTACTTC. Amino acids: CASSLGGSVGRETQYF.

The chain has TRBV7-9 and TRBJ2-2; 9 bases match TRBD1. Germline V gives CDR1 SEHNR, CDR2 FQNEAQ (reference sequence). Trimming took 3 bases from V and 1 from J; bases not matched to a gene: 0. CDR3 size: 15 residues. CDR3 DNA sequence: TGTGCCAGCAGCTTGGGACAGGGGAACACCGGGGAGCTGTTTTTT. This sequence encodes CASSLGQGNTGELFF.

The rearrangement joins TRBV4-1 to TRBJ2-3; tentative D call: TRBD1 (5 bases). Germline lookup yields CDR1 MGHRA and CDR2 YSYEKL. The CDR3 contains 14 residues. V lost 5 bases and J lost 6, with 15 bases in between. The CDR3 loop reads CASSRGRIGDTQYF. CDR3 in DNA: TGCGCCAGCAGCAGGGGCAGGATCGGTGATACGCAGTATTTT.

A word on this clone: Other DNA sequences from this sample encode an identical CDR3 as well. The chain has TRBV29-1 and TRBJ1-1, with a possible D match to TRBD1 (5 bases). Trimming shortened V by 7 bases and J by 4 bases, and 16 bases separated the two germline ends. CDR3 length: 13 amino acids. Germline CDR1 and CDR2: SQVTM and ANQGSEA. The CDR3 DNA reads TGCAGCGCCCTATCAAGGGGCGTCACTGAAGCTTTCTTT. It yields the protein CSALSRGVTEAFF.